This record concerns one T cell receptor beta chain sequence. The data originate from a study of blood T cell repertoires in COVID-19. About the study: Acute and convalescent COVID-19 specimens originated in the United States, Italy and Spain. PBMCs, B-cell-depleted T cells, or T cells provided the cDNA or gDNA that made up the material.

The CDR3 totals 14 residues. The V and J ends lost 7 bases and 1 base respectively, with 11 bases between them. Looked up from germline, CDR1 is SNHLY and CDR2 is FYNNEI. Original analysis: Amplification from reference gene primers served as the basis for estimated nucleated cell counts. Only in-frame clones appear in the TCRdb table, and some are missing; sequencing was by immunoSEQ multiplex PCR. V and J calls and clone size come straight from that table; D and trimming were deduced from the DNA. The sample yields some 70,000 clones, 70% to 90% seen once. This receptor was taken from a man in his 70s with active or convalescent COVID-19. The rearrangement links TRBV2 to TRBJ1-3; possible D gene TRBD1, 5 bases. Sequencing used peripheral blood. The CDR3 sequence is CASIPQGSGNTIYF. The CDR3 region has the DNA TGTGCCAGCATTCCGCAGGGTTCTGGAAACACCATATATTTT.